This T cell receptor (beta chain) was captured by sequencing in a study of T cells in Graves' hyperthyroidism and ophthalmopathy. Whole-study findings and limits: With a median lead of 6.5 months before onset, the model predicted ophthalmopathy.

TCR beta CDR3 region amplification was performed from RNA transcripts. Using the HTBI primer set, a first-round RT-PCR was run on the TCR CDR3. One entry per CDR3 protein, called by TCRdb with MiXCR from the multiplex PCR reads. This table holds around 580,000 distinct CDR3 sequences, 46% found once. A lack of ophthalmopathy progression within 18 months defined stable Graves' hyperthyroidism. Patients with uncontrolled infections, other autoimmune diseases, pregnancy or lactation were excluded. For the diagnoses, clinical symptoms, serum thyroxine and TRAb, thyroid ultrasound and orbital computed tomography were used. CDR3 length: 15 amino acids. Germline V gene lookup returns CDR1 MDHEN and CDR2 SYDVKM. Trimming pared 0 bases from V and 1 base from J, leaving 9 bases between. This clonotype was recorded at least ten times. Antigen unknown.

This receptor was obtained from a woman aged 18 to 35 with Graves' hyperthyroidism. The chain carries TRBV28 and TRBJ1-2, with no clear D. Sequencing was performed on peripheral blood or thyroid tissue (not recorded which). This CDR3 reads CASSLWARFNYGYTF. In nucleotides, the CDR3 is TGTGCCAGCAGTTTATGGGCCAGATTTAACTATGGCTACACCTTC.